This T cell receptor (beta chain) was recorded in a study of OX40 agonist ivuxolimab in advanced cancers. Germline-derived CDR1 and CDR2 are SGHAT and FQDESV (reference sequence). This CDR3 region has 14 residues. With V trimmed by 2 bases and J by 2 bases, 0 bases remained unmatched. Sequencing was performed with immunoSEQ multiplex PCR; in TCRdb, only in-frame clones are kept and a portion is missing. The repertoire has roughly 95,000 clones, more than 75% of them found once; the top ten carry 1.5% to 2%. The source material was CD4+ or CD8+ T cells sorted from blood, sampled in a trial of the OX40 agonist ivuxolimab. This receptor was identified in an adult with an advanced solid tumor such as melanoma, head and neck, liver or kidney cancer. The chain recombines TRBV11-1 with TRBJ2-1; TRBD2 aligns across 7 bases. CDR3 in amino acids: CASSLRGAYNEQFF. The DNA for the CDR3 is TGTGCCAGCAGCTTACGGGGGGCCTACAATGAGCAGTTCTTC.